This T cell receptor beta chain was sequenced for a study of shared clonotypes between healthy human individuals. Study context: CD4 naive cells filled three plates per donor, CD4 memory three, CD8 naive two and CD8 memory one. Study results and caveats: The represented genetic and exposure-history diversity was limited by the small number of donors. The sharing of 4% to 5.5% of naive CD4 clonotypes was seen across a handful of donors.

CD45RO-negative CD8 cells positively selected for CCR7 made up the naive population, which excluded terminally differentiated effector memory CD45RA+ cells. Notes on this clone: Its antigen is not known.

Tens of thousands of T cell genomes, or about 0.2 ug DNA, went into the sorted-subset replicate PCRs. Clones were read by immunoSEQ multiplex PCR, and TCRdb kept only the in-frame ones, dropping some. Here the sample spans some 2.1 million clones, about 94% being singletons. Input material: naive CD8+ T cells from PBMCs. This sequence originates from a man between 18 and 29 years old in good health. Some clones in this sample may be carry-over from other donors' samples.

CDR3 DNA: TGTGCCAGCAGTTTATCTGCGCCTCGGAGCTACGAGCAGTACTTC. This codes for CASSLSAPRSYEQYF. This chain links TRBV27 with TRBJ2-7; D uncertain. Germline V CDR1 and CDR2: MNHEY, SMNVEV (reference sequence). CDR3 length: 15 residues. Trimming removed 0 bases from V and 3 bases from J, with 12 bases in between.